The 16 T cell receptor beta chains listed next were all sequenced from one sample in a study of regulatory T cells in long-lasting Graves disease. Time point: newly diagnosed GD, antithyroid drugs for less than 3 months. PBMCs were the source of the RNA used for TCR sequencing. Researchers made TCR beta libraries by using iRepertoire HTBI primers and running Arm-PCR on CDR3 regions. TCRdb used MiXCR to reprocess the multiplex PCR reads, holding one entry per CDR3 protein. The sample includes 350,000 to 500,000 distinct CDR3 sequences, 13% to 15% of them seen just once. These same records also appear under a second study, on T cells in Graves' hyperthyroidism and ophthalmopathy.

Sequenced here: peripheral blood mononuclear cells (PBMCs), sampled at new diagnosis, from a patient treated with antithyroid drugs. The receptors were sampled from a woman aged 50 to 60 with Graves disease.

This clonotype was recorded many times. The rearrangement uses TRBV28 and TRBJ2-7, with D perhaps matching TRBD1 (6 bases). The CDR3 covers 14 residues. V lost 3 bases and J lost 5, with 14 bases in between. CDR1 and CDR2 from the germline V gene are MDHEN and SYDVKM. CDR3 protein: CASSFLGRDNEQYF. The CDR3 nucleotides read TGTGCCAGCAGTTTTTTGGGCAGGGACAACGAGCAGTACTTC.

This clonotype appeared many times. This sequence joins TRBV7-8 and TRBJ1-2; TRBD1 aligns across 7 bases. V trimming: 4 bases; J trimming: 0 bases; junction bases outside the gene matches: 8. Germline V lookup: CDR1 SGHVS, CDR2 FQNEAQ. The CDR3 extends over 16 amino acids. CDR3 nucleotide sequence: TGTGCCAGCAGCTCCCTAAACAGGGGTACTAACTATGGCTACACCTTC. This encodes CASSSLNRGTNYGYTF.

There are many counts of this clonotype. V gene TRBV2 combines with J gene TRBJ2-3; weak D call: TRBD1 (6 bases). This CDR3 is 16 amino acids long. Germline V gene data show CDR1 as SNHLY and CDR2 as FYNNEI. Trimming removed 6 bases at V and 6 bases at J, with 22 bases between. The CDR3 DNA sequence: TGTGCCAGCAGCGGCCCAACAGGGCTACAATCTGATACGCAGTATTTT. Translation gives CASSGPTGLQSDTQYF.

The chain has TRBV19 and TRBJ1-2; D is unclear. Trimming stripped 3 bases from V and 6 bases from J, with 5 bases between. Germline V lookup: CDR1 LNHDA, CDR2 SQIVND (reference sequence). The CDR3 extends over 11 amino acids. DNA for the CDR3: TGTGCCAGTAGTATCACAGATGGCTACACCTTC. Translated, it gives CASSITDGYTF.

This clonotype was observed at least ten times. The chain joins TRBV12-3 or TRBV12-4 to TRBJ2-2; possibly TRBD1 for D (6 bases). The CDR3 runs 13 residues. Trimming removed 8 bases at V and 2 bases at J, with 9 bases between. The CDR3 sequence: CASGQHNTGELFF. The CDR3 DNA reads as TGTGCCAGCGGACAGCATAACACCGGGGAGCTGTTTTTT.

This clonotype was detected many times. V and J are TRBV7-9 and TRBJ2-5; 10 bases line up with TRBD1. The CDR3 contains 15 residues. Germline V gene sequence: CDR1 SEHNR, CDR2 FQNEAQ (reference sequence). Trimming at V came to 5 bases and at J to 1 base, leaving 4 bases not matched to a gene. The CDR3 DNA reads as TGTGCCAGCAGCCCGGACAGGGGGAGCCAAGAGACCCAGTACTTC. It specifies CASSPDRGSQETQYF.

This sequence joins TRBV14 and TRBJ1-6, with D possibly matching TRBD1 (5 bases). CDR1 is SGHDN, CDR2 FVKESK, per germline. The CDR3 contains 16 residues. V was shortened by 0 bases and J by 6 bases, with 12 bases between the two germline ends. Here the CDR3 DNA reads TGTGCCAGCAGCCAAGAGGCGGCAGGGACTAATTCACCCCTCCACTTT. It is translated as CASSQEAAGTNSPLHF.

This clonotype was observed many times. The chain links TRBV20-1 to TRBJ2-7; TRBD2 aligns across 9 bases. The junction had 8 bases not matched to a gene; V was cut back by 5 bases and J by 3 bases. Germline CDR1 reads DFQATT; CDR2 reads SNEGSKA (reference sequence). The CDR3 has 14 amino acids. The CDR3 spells CSAVEAGGDYEQYF. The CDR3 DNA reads TGCAGTGCTGTGGAAGCGGGAGGAGACTACGAGCAGTACTTC.

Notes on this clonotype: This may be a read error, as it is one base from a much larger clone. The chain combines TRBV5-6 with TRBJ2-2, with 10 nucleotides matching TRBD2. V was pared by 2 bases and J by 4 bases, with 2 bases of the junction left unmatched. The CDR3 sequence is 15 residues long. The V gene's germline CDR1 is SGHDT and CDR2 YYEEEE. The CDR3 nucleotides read TGTGCCAGCAGCTTAGGACTAGCGGTCACCGGGGAGCTGTTTTTT. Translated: CASSLGLAVTGELFF.

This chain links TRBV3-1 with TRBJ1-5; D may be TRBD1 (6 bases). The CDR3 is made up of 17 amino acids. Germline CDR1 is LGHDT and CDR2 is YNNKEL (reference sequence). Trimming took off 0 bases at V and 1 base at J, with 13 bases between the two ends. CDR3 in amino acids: CASSQDWSGTSNQPQHF. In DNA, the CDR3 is TGTGCCAGCAGCCAAGATTGGTCAGGGACAAGCAATCAGCCCCAGCATTTT.

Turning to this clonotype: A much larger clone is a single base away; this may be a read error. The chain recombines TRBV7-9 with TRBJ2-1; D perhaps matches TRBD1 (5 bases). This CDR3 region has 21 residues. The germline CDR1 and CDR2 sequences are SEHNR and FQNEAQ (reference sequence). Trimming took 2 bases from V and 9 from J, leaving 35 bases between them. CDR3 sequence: CASSLKHLGAGPNLGSSEQFF. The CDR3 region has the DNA TGTGCCAGCAGCTTAAAGCACCTTGGGGCAGGGCCCAACCTCGGTTCTAGTGAGCAGTTCTTC.

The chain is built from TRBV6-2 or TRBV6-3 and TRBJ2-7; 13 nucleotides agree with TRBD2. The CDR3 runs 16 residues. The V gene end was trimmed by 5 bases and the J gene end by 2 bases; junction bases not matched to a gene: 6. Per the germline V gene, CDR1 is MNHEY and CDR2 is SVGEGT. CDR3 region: CASSHHGTSGAYEQYF. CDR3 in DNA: TGTGCCAGCAGTCATCATGGGACTAGCGGGGCCTACGAGCAGTACTTC.

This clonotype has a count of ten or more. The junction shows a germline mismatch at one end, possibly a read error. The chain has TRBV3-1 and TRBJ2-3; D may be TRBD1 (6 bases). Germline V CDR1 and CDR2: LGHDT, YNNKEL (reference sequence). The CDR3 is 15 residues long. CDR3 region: CASSQGGASTDTQYF. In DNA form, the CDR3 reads TGCGCCAGCAGCCAAGGGGGTGCTAGCACAGATACGCAGTATTTT.

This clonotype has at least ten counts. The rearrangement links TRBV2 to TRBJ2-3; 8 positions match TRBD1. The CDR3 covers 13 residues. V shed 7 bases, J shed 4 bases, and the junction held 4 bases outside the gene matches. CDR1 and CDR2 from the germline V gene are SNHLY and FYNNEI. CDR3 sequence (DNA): TGTGCCAGCAAAGACAGGGGCGCAGATACGCAGTATTTT. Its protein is CASKDRGADTQYF.

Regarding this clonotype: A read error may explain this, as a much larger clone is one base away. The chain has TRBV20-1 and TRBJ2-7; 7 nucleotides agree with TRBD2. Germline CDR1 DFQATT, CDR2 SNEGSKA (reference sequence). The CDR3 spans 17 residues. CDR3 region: CSAPTPEPLAATYVQYF. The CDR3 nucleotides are TGCAGTGCCCCAACCCCGGAGCCGCTAGCGGCGACCTACGTGCAGTACTTC.

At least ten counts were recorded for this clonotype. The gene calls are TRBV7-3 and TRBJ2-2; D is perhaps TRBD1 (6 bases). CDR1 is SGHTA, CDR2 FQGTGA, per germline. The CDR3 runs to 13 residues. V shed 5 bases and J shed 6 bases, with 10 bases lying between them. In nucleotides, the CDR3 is TGTGCCAGCAGCAGACAGGAGGCCGGGGAGCTGTTTTTT. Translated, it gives CASSRQEAGELFF.